The source of this T cell receptor (beta chain) is a study of blood T cell repertoires in COVID-19. Across the whole study: Specimens from acute and convalescent COVID-19 originated in the United States, Italy and Spain. T cells, B-cell-depleted T cells, or PBMCs supplied cDNA or gDNA.

Germline CDR1 reads MGHRA; CDR2 reads YSYEKL. V dropped 0 bases and J dropped 7 bases, with 12 bases sitting between them. The CDR3 runs 14 residues. How the authors handled the data: Amplified reference gene primers provided the basis for estimating nucleated cell counts. Assay used: immunoSEQ multiplex PCR; TCRdb lists only in-frame clones, some missing. V and J calls plus clone size are reproduced from that table; the DNA served to infer D and trimming. The profile shows 130,000 or so clones, over 65% of them singletons. The sequence came from a woman aged 65 to 85 with acute or convalescent COVID-19. The chain recombines TRBV4-1 with TRBJ1-1; the D gene is possibly TRBD1 (6 bases). Source material: peripheral blood. CDR3 nucleotide sequence: TGCGCCAGCAGCCAAGAAGTCAGGGGCTATGAAGCTTTCTTT. Protein product: CASSQEVRGYEAFF.